These 8 T cell receptor beta chains were sequenced from one sample in a study of cytomegalovirus exposure and HLA in healthy donors. The study ran its PCR with 60 Vbeta and 13 Jbeta primers. Libraries were prepared by immunoSEQ multiplex PCR; TCRdb keeps only in-frame clonotypes and omits some of them. The sample includes under 200,000 clones, over 65% of them seen just once. What was sequenced was PBMCs. The receptors here all came from a woman aged 40 to 50 in good health and CMV-seropositive.

This clone appeared a single time. The J gene is TRBJ2-5, the V gene TRBV5-1; 11 nucleotides match TRBD2. Germline values: CDR1 SGHRS, CDR2 YFSETQ. V trimming: 3 bases; J trimming: 2 bases; junction bases outside the gene matches: 6. The CDR3 spans 16 residues. CDR3 protein: CASSSLAGGPQETQYF. Written as DNA, the CDR3 is TGCGCCAGCAGCTCTTTAGCGGGGGGGCCACAAGAGACCCAGTACTTC. Full variable domain (missing parts from reference TRBV5-1 and TRBJ2-5): KAGVTQTPRYLIKTRGQQVTLSCSPISGHRSVSWYQQTPGQGLQFLFEYFSETQRNKGNFPGRFSGRQFSNSRSEMNVSTLELGDSALYLCASSSLAGGPQETQYFGPGTRLLVL.

This clone was detected once. The chain uses TRBV7-8 and TRBJ1-1; TRBD1 matches 7 bases. The V gene end was trimmed by 5 bases and the J gene end by 1 base; junction bases not matched to a gene: 10. Germline V gene data show CDR1 as SGHVS and CDR2 as FQNEAQ. The CDR3 spans 16 residues. The DNA of the CDR3 is TGTGCCAGCAGCCTAAGGGGACAGCTAACGAACACTGAAGCTTTCTTT. It yields the protein CASSLRGQLTNTEAFF.

The chain has TRBV11-2 and TRBJ2-3, with 8 bases lining up with TRBD2. V gave up 4 bases and J gave up 0 bases; unmatched junction bases: 6. The CDR3 sequence is 16 residues long. Germline loops: CDR1 SGHAT, CDR2 FQNNGV. The CDR3 DNA follows: TGTGCCAGCAGCTACACTAGCGGCCATAGCACAGATACGCAGTATTTT. Its protein is CASSYTSGHSTDTQYF.

DNA of the CDR3: TGTGCCAGCAGCCCACAGACAGGGAGGGAGACCCAGTACTTC. Its protein is CASSPQTGRETQYF. The gene calls are TRBV7-6 and TRBJ2-5, with D perhaps TRBD1 (7 bases). CDR3 length: 14 amino acids. Germline assignment: CDR1 SGHVS and CDR2 FNYEAQ. The ends were cut back, 5 bases at V and 5 bases at J, with 15 bases in the middle.

The CDR3 nucleotides read TGCAGCGTTGGGGGGTGGGGGACAGGGGGTGAAAAACTGTTTTTT. Translated: CSVGGWGTGGEKLFF. V is TRBV29-1 and J is TRBJ1-4; the match to TRBD1 covers 11 bases. Germline loops: CDR1 SQVTM, CDR2 ANQGSEA. V lost 4 bases and J lost 7; bases outside the gene matches: 8. The CDR3 is made up of 15 amino acids.

The chain has TRBV5-8 and TRBJ2-3; the D is unclear. The CDR3 length is 14 residues. CDR1 is SGHTS and CDR2 is YDEGEE in the germline V gene. V lost 4 bases to trimming and J lost 2 bases, with 11 bases between them. The CDR3 nucleotides read TGTGCCAGCAGCCCCGTTACTTACACAGATACGCAGTATTTT. Amino acids: CASSPVTYTDTQYF.

The J gene is TRBJ2-1, the V gene TRBV2; TRBD1 matches 10 bases. The junction had 4 bases not matched to a gene; V was cut back by 7 bases and J by 4 bases. From germline, CDR1 is SNHLY and CDR2 FYNNEI. This CDR3 is built from 14 residues. CDR3 in amino acids: CASKDRGTYNEQFF. CDR3 in DNA: TGTGCCAGCAAGGACAGGGGGACATACAATGAGCAGTTCTTC.

The V gene is TRBV6-5, the J gene TRBJ2-1; 9 positions agree with TRBD1. The CDR3 totals 15 residues. J was trimmed by 9 bases and V by 7 bases; bases with no gene match: 13. Germline V gives CDR1 MNHEY, CDR2 SVGAGI. The CDR3 sequence: CASNKPGQGFTEQFF. CDR3 nucleotide sequence: TGTGCCAGCAACAAACCGGGACAGGGTTTCACTGAGCAGTTCTTC.